The clone carrying this TCR beta chain was found many times. This sample stems from a study of low-dose radiotherapy and immunotherapy resistance in tumors. Looking at the study overall: Cohort 1 patients were irradiated with 0.5 Gy fractions every 2 weeks to 6.5 Gy total. The schedule for Cohort 2 used 1 Gy per fraction every two weeks, which added up to 13 Gy over 26 weeks. One day before radiation and immunotherapy, intravenous cyclophosphamide 200 mg/m2 was administered, with this repeated every two weeks.

Priming of first-strand cDNA relied on TRAV- and TRBV-specific primers (covering alpha and beta chains). TCRs were amplified for approximately 21 PCR cycles with a constant-region primer and V-primer adapter. Via MiXCR, TCRdb re-called the reads, giving one row per CDR3 protein. The table shows approximately 45,000 distinct CDR3 sequences, with about 25% occurring only once. Time point denoted: after trial treatment. Treatment: LDRT plus nivolumab, ipilimumab, low-dose cyclophosphamide and aspirin (RACIN trial). Along with nivolumab and ipilimumab, donors received aspirin, low-dose cyclophosphamide and low-dose radiotherapy. Germline V CDR1 and CDR2: DFQATT, SNEGSKA (reference sequence). The CDR3 sequence is 13 residues long. V lost 3 bases and J lost 6, with 12 bases in between.

The source material was PBMCs, sampled after low-dose radiotherapy plus immunotherapy. This chain joins TRBV20-1 and TRBJ2-1; D tentatively fits TRBD1 or TRBD2 (5 bases each). The source is a male donor with prostate cancer. The CDR3 bases are TGCAGTGCTAGGGGGGTCGTCCCCAATGAGCAGTTCTTC. It encodes CSARGVVPNEQFF.